This T cell receptor beta chain was retrieved from a study of T cell responses to AZD1222 COVID-19 vaccine. Per the germline V gene, CDR1 is SNHLY and CDR2 is FYNNEI. V gave up 0 bases and J gave up 5 bases, with 16 bases separating them. This CDR3 has 16 residues. Measured with immunoSEQ multiplex PCR; TCRdb has only the in-frame clones, and not every one. This sample has 150,000 or so clones, with around 89% found just once. This clonotype was sampled from an adult in good health. Source: peripheral blood, taken on day 0 of AZD1222 vaccination. The V call is TRBV2, the J call TRBJ2-5; D assignment may be TRBD1 or TRBD2 (6 bases each). The CDR3 nucleotides are TGTGCCAGCAGTGAAGCGTTACGGGGGCGAAGGGAGACCCAGTACTTC. Protein product: CASSEALRGRRETQYF.